These 32 T cell receptor beta chains were all obtained from the same sample, sequenced in a study of T cell repertoires in cytomegalovirus infection. TCRdb re-called the reads with MiXCR, one entry per CDR3 protein. In the table there are fewer than 850,000 distinct CDR3 sequences, roughly 28% of which are singletons. No antigens are known for them. The specimen comprised cultured CD8+ T cells from PBMCs, sampled from culture after CMV antigen stimulation. All receptors derive from a human donor in good health (CMV status not recorded). Some clones in this sample may be carry-over from other donors' samples.

Turning to this clonotype: A much larger clone differs by one base, so this may be a read error. The chain has TRBV7-2 and TRBJ2-3; 7 bases agree with TRBD2. The CDR3 runs to 14 residues. The V gene's germline CDR1 is SGHTA and CDR2 FQGNSA. CDR3: CANSLRLAQDTQYF. Written as DNA, the CDR3 is TGTGCCAACAGCTTACGACTAGCACAGGATACGCAGTATTTT.

The genes are TRBV9 and TRBJ2-1; either TRBD1 or TRBD2 may fit D (6 bases each). Per the germline V gene, CDR1 is SGDLS and CDR2 is YYNGEE. This CDR3 has 17 residues. The V gene lost 0 bases and the J gene lost 0 bases, with 13 bases spanning the gap. The CDR3 sequence: CASSVAEGVGSYNEQFF. CDR3 bases: TGTGCCAGCAGCGTAGCGGAGGGGGTTGGCTCCTACAATGAGCAGTTCTTC.

The genes are TRBV27 and TRBJ2-3; 8 bases fit TRBD2. This CDR3 is 16 amino acids long. V trimming: 5 bases; J trimming: 2 bases; junction bases outside the gene matches: 9. Germline V lookup: CDR1 MNHEY, CDR2 SMNVEV (reference sequence). This chain's CDR3 is CASSPRSGGNTDTQYF. CDR3 DNA sequence: TGTGCCAGCAGTCCTCGATCGGGGGGGAACACAGATACGCAGTATTTT.

V and J are TRBV7-9 and TRBJ2-2, with D hard to call. V lost 1 base, J lost 9 bases, and 12 bases lay in between. This CDR3 is 14 amino acids long. CDR1 is SEHNR and CDR2 is FQNEAQ in the germline V gene (reference sequence). CDR3 bases: TGTGCCAGCAGCTTAGGGTACGAGGCCCGGGAGCTGTTTTTT. Translating gives CASSLGYEARELFF.

V usage is TRBV4-1 and J usage is TRBJ2-1, with D possibly matching TRBD2 (5 bases). Germline CDR1 reads MGHRA; CDR2 reads YSYEKL. CDR3 length equals 13 residues. Trimming stripped 0 bases from V and 9 bases from J, with 9 bases between. For the CDR3, the DNA is TGCGCCAGCAGCCAAGATCTGGGAGTTGAGCAGTTCTTC. Translation: CASSQDLGVEQFF.

The chain links TRBV4-1 to TRBJ2-7, with D tentatively TRBD1 or TRBD2 (5 bases each). The V gene's germline CDR1 is MGHRA and CDR2 YSYEKL. Trimming shortened V by 5 bases and J by 3 bases, and 11 bases separated the two germline ends. The CDR3 consists of 13 residues. CDR3 sequence (DNA): TGCGCCAGCAGCTGGGGACCTGGCTACGAGCAGTACGTC. Encoded protein: CASSWGPGYEQYV.

This chain uses TRBV19 with TRBJ2-7; D gene unclear. The germline V and J ends were trimmed by 8 bases and 2 bases, with 10 bases remaining between them. This CDR3 contains 12 residues. Germline V gene data show CDR1 as LNHDA and CDR2 as SQIVND (reference sequence). The CDR3 DNA reads TGTGCCAGTTCCAGCGAAGCCTACGAGCAGTACTTC. This translates into CASSSEAYEQYF.

This chain links TRBV24-1 with TRBJ2-3, with 9 positions matching TRBD2. V dropped 3 bases and J dropped 1; count of bases not matched to a gene: 13. In germline, CDR1 is KGHDR, CDR2 SFDVKD. This CDR3 is 19 amino acids long. The DNA for the CDR3 is TGTGCCACCAGTGATCCCGGGACTAGCACCGTTTGGGGCACAGATACGCAGTATTTT. As protein: CATSDPGTSTVWGTDTQYF.

V usage is TRBV12-3 or TRBV12-4 and J usage is TRBJ2-1; 7 bases fit TRBD1. The ends lost 5 bases at V and 8 bases at J; junction bases unmatched: 6. The CDR3 is 13 residues long. CDR3 sequence: CASSRTGTDEQFF. In DNA form, the CDR3 reads TGTGCCAGCAGTCGGACAGGAACGGATGAGCAGTTCTTC.

The chain links TRBV12-3 or TRBV12-4 to TRBJ2-4; D might be TRBD2 (5 bases). The length of the CDR3 is 16 residues. The V gene lost 7 bases and the J gene lost 0 bases, with 16 bases spanning the gap. CDR3 sequence (DNA): TGTGCCAGCAAAAATGGGGAGCTTCGAGCCAAAAACATTCAGTACTTC. This gives the protein CASKNGELRAKNIQYF.

This chain links TRBV4-1 with TRBJ1-2; 9 nucleotides match TRBD1. Germline V gene data show CDR1 as MGHRA and CDR2 as YSYEKL. The V segment lost 0 bases and the J segment 9 bases; nucleotides outside the gene matches: 23. This CDR3 is 20 amino acids long. CDR3: CASSQEALQIRDRDGVSYTF. The CDR3, as DNA: TGCGCCAGCAGCCAAGAAGCCCTACAAATCCGGGACAGGGACGGTGTAAGCTACACCTTC.

This clonotype was detected a few times. The V and J genes are TRBV6-1 and TRBJ1-1; TRBD1 agrees at 8 bases. Germline V gene data show CDR1 as MNHNS and CDR2 as SASEGT. V trimming: 6 bases; J trimming: 11 bases; junction bases outside the gene matches: 8. The CDR3 spans 12 residues. Here the CDR3 DNA reads TGTGCCAGCAGCGGGACAGGAAATTCGGCTTTCTTT. Residues: CASSGTGNSAFF.

This clonotype was counted ten times or more. V and J are TRBV7-2 and TRBJ1-4, with 7 positions matching TRBD1. The V gene's germline CDR1 is SGHTA and CDR2 FQGNSA. The CDR3 has 16 residues. V was clipped by 5 bases and J by 4 bases; unmatched bases: 10. The CDR3 sequence is CASSLGQKLYNEKLFF. Written as DNA, the CDR3 is TGTGCCAGCAGCCTGGGACAGAAACTTTATAATGAAAAACTGTTTTTT. The complete variable domain, with remaining parts taken from reference TRBV7-2 and TRBJ1-4, reads GAGVSQSPSNKVTEKGKDVELRCDPISGHTALYWYRQSLGQGLEFLIYFQGNSAPDKSGLPSDRFSAERTGGSVSTLTIQRTQQEDSAVYLCASSLGQKLYNEKLFFGSGTQLSVL.

The sample holds a few counts of this clonotype. The rearrangement links TRBV6-2 or TRBV6-3 to TRBJ2-7; maybe TRBD2 (6 bases). The CDR3 has 14 amino acids. Germline-derived CDR1 and CDR2 are MNHEY and SVGEGT. Trimming shortened V by 6 bases and J by 2 bases, and 14 bases separated the two germline ends. CDR3 in DNA: TGTGCCAGCAGCCACCGGGGGTCCCCCTACGAGCAGTACGTC. It yields the protein CASSHRGSPYEQYV.

The genes are TRBV6-6 and TRBJ1-5; D unclear. From germline, CDR1 is MNHNY and CDR2 SVGAGI (reference sequence). The CDR3 is 13 residues long. Trimming took off 7 bases at V and 4 bases at J, with 11 bases between the two ends. CDR3 DNA sequence: TGTGCCAGCATCTTGGACGGAAATCAGCCCCAGCATTTT. Protein: CASILDGNQPQHF.

J is TRBJ2-2 and V is TRBV7-2; 12 bases align to TRBD2. V lost 4 bases, J lost 5 bases, and 2 bases stayed unmatched. Germline-derived CDR1 and CDR2 are SGHTA and FQGNSA. The CDR3 has 15 amino acids. CDR3 sequence reads: CASSYGLAGTGELFF. The CDR3, as DNA: TGTGCCAGCAGCTACGGACTAGCGGGGACCGGGGAGCTGTTTTTT.

This clonotype was detected only a few times. The J gene is TRBJ1-1, the V gene TRBV10-3; maybe TRBD1 (5 bases). The CDR3 contains 17 residues. Germline CDR1 is ENHRY and CDR2 is SYGVKD. The V gene lost 4 bases and the J gene lost 0 bases, with 18 bases spanning the gap. In DNA, the CDR3 is TGTGCCATCAGTGGCGGGCCAGAGGAGGGGATGAACACTGAAGCTTTCTTT. Translation gives CAISGGPEEGMNTEAFF.

This clonotype was found a few times. The V call is TRBV5-5, the J call TRBJ1-2; 10 nucleotides align to TRBD1. V was clipped by 3 bases and J by 0 bases; unmatched bases: 5. Looked up from germline, CDR1 is SGHKS and CDR2 is YYEKEE (reference sequence). The CDR3 is 16 amino acids. CDR3 DNA sequence: TGTGCCAGCAGCTCGCCGGGACAGGGGACTAACTATGGCTACACCTTC. As protein: CASSSPGQGTNYGYTF.

This clonotype was picked up many times. The V gene is TRBV6-5, the J gene TRBJ1-4; D uncertain. The V end lost 2 bases, the J end lost 0 bases, and 7 bases lay between the germline ends. The CDR3 runs to 15 residues. Germline V gene sequence: CDR1 MNHEY, CDR2 SVGAGI. DNA of the CDR3: TGTGCCAGCAGTTACGATTTGGCAACTAATGAAAAACTGTTTTTT. It codes for CASSYDLATNEKLFF.

The V gene is TRBV19, the J gene TRBJ1-1, with D possibly matching TRBD1 (6 bases). V lost 5 bases and J 4 bases, leaving 17 bases between the germline ends. The CDR3 loop spans 15 amino acids. Germline values: CDR1 LNHDA, CDR2 SQIVND (reference sequence). CDR3 nucleotide sequence: TGTGCCAGTAGTCTGGTCCTGGGGGCTGGCACTGAAGCTTTCTTT. Translation gives CASSLVLGAGTEAFF.

This chain uses TRBV7-6 with TRBJ2-1; 9 bases fit TRBD2. The CDR3 is 15 residues long. V gave up 0 bases and J gave up 6 bases; unmatched junction bases: 3. Germline V gene lookup returns CDR1 SGHVS and CDR2 FNYEAQ. Here the CDR3 DNA reads TGTGCCAGCAGCTTAGCCCCGGGACTAGCCAATGAGCAGTTCTTC. Translation gives CASSLAPGLANEQFF.

This clonotype was counted between two and nine times. This chain links TRBV19 with TRBJ2-1; D unclear. The CDR3 runs to 10 residues. V dropped 8 bases and J dropped 5 bases, with 4 bases sitting between them. Germline V lookup: CDR1 LNHDA, CDR2 SQIVND (reference sequence). CDR3 residues: CASADNEQFF. In DNA, the CDR3 is TGTGCCAGTGCCGACAATGAGCAGTTCTTC.

The J gene is TRBJ2-2, the V gene TRBV7-3; tentatively, D is TRBD1 or TRBD2 (5 bases each). CDR1 is SGHTA and CDR2 is FQGTGA in the germline V gene. V lost 6 bases and J 5 bases, leaving 19 bases between the germline ends. This CDR3 is built from 16 residues. DNA of the CDR3: TGTGCCAGCAGTCTTGGTCAGGAGGCAGGGACCGGGGAGCTGTTTTTT. It yields the protein CASSLGQEAGTGELFF.

The genes are TRBV14 and TRBJ2-1; TRBD1 matches at 7 bases. J gave up 9 bases and V 0 bases, and 14 bases lay outside the gene matches. Germline CDR1 reads SGHDN; CDR2 reads FVKESK. The CDR3 loop spans 17 amino acids. Here the CDR3 reads CASSQEEYRQGDGEQFF. The DNA of the CDR3 is TGTGCCAGCAGCCAAGAAGAGTATAGGCAGGGGGATGGTGAGCAGTTCTTC.

This clonotype was observed many times. The V call is TRBV7-2, the J call TRBJ2-3; 12 bases agree with TRBD2. In germline, CDR1 is SGHTA, CDR2 FQGNSA. The J segment lost 4 bases and the V segment lost 5 bases, leaving 7 bases of the junction unmatched. The CDR3 sequence is 16 residues long. The CDR3 nucleotides read TGTGCCAGCAGCCCTAGCGGGGGGGCCTTGCCAGATACGCAGTATTTT. Its translation is CASSPSGGALPDTQYF.

The chain joins TRBV7-9 to TRBJ1-1; TRBD1 aligns across 10 bases. V was pared by 5 bases and J by 3 bases, with 9 bases of the junction left unmatched. Germline V gene data show CDR1 as SEHNR and CDR2 as FQNEAQ (reference sequence). The CDR3 totals 16 residues. The CDR3 spells CASSRGDRGWHTEAFF. Written as DNA, the CDR3 is TGTGCCAGCAGCCGAGGGGACAGGGGATGGCACACTGAAGCTTTCTTT. The full variable domain, its missing parts supplied by reference TRBV7-9 and TRBJ1-1, is DTGVSQNPRHKITKRGQNVTFRCDPISEHNRLYWYRQTLGQGPEFLTYFQNEAQLEKSRLLSDRFSAERPKGSFSTLEIQRTEQGDSAMYLCASSRGDRGWHTEAFFGQGTRLTVV.

The genes are TRBV7-9 and TRBJ1-2; 10 positions match TRBD1. Trimming took 1 base from V and 7 from J; bases not matched to a gene: 9. This CDR3 is built from 16 residues. Germline V lookup: CDR1 SEHNR, CDR2 FQNEAQ (reference sequence). The CDR3 loop reads CASSLGPGTGDSGYTF. The CDR3 coding sequence is TGTGCCAGCAGCTTAGGTCCCGGGACAGGGGACAGTGGCTACACCTTC.

The rearrangement joins TRBV12-3 or TRBV12-4 to TRBJ2-7, with TRBD2 as a possible D gene (6 bases). The CDR3 is made up of 12 amino acids. The germline V and J ends were trimmed by 2 bases and 7 bases, with 9 bases remaining between them. In DNA, the CDR3 is TGTGCCAGCAGTTTAATAGGGAGGGAGCAGTACTTC. It codes for CASSLIGREQYF.

J is TRBJ1-2 and V is TRBV6-8; no definite D call. CDR1 and CDR2 (germline): MNHGY, SAAAGT. V lost 10 bases, J lost 0 bases, and 24 bases lay in between. The CDR3 sequence is 17 residues long. As DNA, the CDR3 is TGTGCCATCTCACCCCTAGGCGGTTCTTTAGCTAACTATGGCTACACCTTC. Amino acid sequence: CAISPLGGSLANYGYTF.

This chain connects TRBV6-6 to TRBJ1-4, with 8 bases that match TRBD1. The CDR3 is 14 residues long. The V gene end was trimmed by 6 bases and the J gene end by 7 bases; junction bases not matched to a gene: 7. Per the germline V gene, CDR1 is MNHNY and CDR2 is SVGAGI (reference sequence). CDR3 residues: CASRHRGRAEKLFF. CDR3 nucleotides: TGTGCCAGCAGGCACAGGGGGAGGGCTGAAAAACTGTTTTTT.

There are many counts of this clonotype. The genes are TRBV12-3 or TRBV12-4 and TRBJ1-1, with D possibly matching TRBD1 (5 bases). V was pared by 7 bases and J by 0 bases, with 18 bases between. The CDR3 extends over 16 amino acids. For the CDR3, the DNA is TGTGCCAGCACGTCCAGCAGGGCTTACATGAACACTGAAGCTTTCTTT. It translates to CASTSSRAYMNTEAFF.

The chain joins TRBV11-2 to TRBJ2-5; TRBD1 matches at 7 bases. This CDR3 region has 16 residues. CDR1 is SGHAT and CDR2 is FQNNGV in the germline V gene. With 5 bases clipped from V and 4 bases from J, the junction kept 13 bases outside the gene matches. Here the CDR3 reads CASSGYRDSSRETQYF. As DNA, the CDR3 is TGTGCCAGCAGCGGATACCGGGACAGTAGCCGAGAGACCCAGTACTTC.